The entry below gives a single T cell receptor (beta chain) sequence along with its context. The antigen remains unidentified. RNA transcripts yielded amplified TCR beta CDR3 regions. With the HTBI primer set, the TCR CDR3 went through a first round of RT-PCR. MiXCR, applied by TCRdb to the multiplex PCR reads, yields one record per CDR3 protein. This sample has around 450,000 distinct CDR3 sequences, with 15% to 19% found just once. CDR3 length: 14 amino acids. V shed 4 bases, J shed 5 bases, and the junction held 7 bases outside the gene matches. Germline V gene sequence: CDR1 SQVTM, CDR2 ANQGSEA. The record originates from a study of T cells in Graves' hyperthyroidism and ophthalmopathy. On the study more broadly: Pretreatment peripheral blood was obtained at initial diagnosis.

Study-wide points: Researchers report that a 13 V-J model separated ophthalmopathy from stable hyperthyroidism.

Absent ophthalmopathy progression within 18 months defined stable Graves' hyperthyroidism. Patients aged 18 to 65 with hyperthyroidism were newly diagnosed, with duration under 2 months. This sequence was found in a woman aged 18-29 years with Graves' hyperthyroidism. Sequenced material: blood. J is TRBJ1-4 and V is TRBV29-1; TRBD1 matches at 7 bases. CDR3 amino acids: CSVGWGTANEKLFF. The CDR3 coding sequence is TGCAGCGTTGGATGGGGGACAGCGAATGAAAAACTGTTTTTT.